Each of the 10 T cell receptor beta chains below was sequenced from the same sample in a study of cytotoxic CD8 clonotypes in ibrutinib-treated CLL. The method was immunoSEQ multiplex PCR; TCRdb's version includes in-frame clones alone and lacks a portion of them. The table shows 65,000 to 80,000 clones, with approximately 87% occurring only once. The source material was PBMCs, sampled after 24 months of ibrutinib treatment. Source of these receptors: a human donor with chronic lymphocytic leukemia.

The chain employs TRBV6-1 and TRBJ2-1; 7 nucleotides agree with TRBD1. V shed 4 bases, J shed 4 bases, and the junction held 13 bases outside the gene matches. Per germline, CDR1 MNHNS and CDR2 SASEGT. The CDR3 is 17 residues long. The CDR3 nucleotides read TGTGCCAGCAGTGGTCTTCTACAGGGGCTCGGGTACAATGAGCAGTTCTTC. Amino acid sequence: CASSGLLQGLGYNEQFF.

CDR3 nucleotide sequence: TGTGCCAGCTCACCATTTGCAGAGACCCAGTACTTC. Protein product: CASSPFAETQYF. The V gene is TRBV18, the J gene TRBJ2-5; D remains ambiguous. Germline V lookup: CDR1 KGHSH, CDR2 LQKENI. The CDR3 sequence is 12 residues long. Trimming cost V 2 bases and J 4 bases, with 5 bases left between them.

This chain connects TRBV7-2 to TRBJ1-1, with D hard to call. Germline lookup yields CDR1 SGHTA and CDR2 FQGNSA. The CDR3 length is 13 residues. The V end was cut by 5 bases, the J end by 4 bases, with 11 bases between. The CDR3, as DNA: TGTGCCAGCAGCGTCCAGGTGGGCACTGAAGCTTTCTTT. Encoded protein: CASSVQVGTEAFF.

This chain connects TRBV5-6 to TRBJ1-2; D ambiguous. This CDR3 is built from 14 residues. Germline lookup yields CDR1 SGHDT and CDR2 YYEEEE. The ends were cut back, 4 bases at V and 4 bases at J, with 14 bases in the middle. CDR3 sequence (DNA): TGTGCCAGCAGCCCTGGGGTCGGGTCCTATGGCTACACCTTC. Translated: CASSPGVGSYGYTF.

V usage is TRBV4-2 and J usage is TRBJ2-7; TRBD2 might be the D (6 bases). Trimming shortened V by 4 bases and J by 4 bases, and 17 bases separated the two germline ends. The germline CDR1 and CDR2 sequences are LGHNA and YNFKEQ. The CDR3 extends over 15 amino acids. The CDR3 nucleotides read TGTGCCAGCAGCCTCAATAGCGAGGGACTTTACGAGCAGTACTTC. This encodes CASSLNSEGLYEQYF.

The V call is TRBV5-6, the J call TRBJ2-1; 10 positions agree with TRBD2. This CDR3 has 16 residues. The J segment lost 1 base and the V segment lost 4 bases, leaving 5 bases of the junction unmatched. CDR1 SGHDT and CDR2 YYEEEE come from the germline V gene. The CDR3 sequence is CASSGDSGRSYNEQFF. CDR3 sequence (DNA): TGTGCCAGCAGCGGCGATAGCGGGAGGTCCTACAATGAGCAGTTCTTC.

The genes are TRBV11-2 and TRBJ2-7; TRBD2 matches at 8 bases. With V trimmed by 3 bases and J by 2 bases, 0 bases remained unmatched. Germline V lookup: CDR1 SGHAT, CDR2 FQNNGV. This CDR3 comprises 13 residues. CDR3 coding DNA: TGTGCCAGCAGCTTCGGGAGGGCCTACGAGCAGTACTTC. It is translated as CASSFGRAYEQYF.

The chain carries TRBV15 and TRBJ1-3, with D perhaps matching TRBD1 (6 bases). V lost 0 bases to trimming and J lost 3 bases, with 9 bases between them. Looked up from germline, CDR1 is LNHNV and CDR2 is YYDKDF (reference sequence). The CDR3 runs to 15 residues. CDR3 sequence: CATSRDAGHGNTIYF. The CDR3 coding sequence is TGTGCCACCAGCAGAGATGCGGGACATGGAAACACCATATATTTT.

The rearrangement links TRBV4-2 to TRBJ1-1, with TRBD1 matching over 8 bases. The CDR3 runs 15 residues. The trim removed 4 bases at V and 5 bases at J, leaving 9 bases unmatched. CDR1 and CDR2 from the germline V gene are LGHNA and YNFKEQ. This CDR3 is CASSLRTGSWTEAFF. CDR3 bases: TGTGCCAGCAGCCTACGGACAGGGTCGTGGACTGAAGCTTTCTTT.

The rearrangement joins TRBV29-1 to TRBJ2-3; D remains unclear. CDR1 and CDR2 from the germline V gene are SQVTM and ANQGSEA. The CDR3 is 14 residues long. The V gene lost 4 bases and the J gene lost 7 bases, with 18 bases spanning the gap. CDR3 loop: CSVVARPPRNTQYF. The CDR3 DNA sequence: TGCAGCGTTGTGGCGCGTCCCCCCCGAAATACGCAGTATTTT.